These 25 T cell receptor beta chains originate from one sample sequenced in a study of cytomegalovirus exposure and HLA in healthy donors. PCR amplification relied on 60 Vbeta primers (plus 13 Jbeta primers). TCRdb keeps only in-frame clones here, not all; method: immunoSEQ multiplex PCR. Found here are around 45,000 clones; the top ten clones hold around 1.7%. The sequenced sample consisted of PBMCs. Source of these receptors: a woman under 40 in good health and CMV-seronegative.

The V call is TRBV23-1, the J call TRBJ1-1; D is possibly TRBD1 (5 bases). TRBV23-1 is designated an ORF whose function remains uncertain. V lost 0 bases and J 1 base, leaving 21 bases between the germline ends. The CDR3 covers 19 residues. CDR3 sequence reads: CASSQSGEEWDGENTEAFF. DNA of the CDR3: TGCGCCAGCAGTCAATCAGGGGAGGAGTGGGACGGGGAGAACACTGAAGCTTTCTTT.

The genes are TRBV30 and TRBJ2-7; D unresolved. The CDR3 spans 13 residues. The V and J ends lost 2 bases and 0 bases respectively, with 8 bases between them. Germline V CDR1 and CDR2: GTSNPN, SVGIG (reference sequence). CDR3 region: CAWSIANSYEQYF. The CDR3 nucleotides are TGTGCCTGGAGTATAGCCAACTCCTACGAGCAGTACTTC. The full variable domain, its missing parts supplied by reference TRBV30 and TRBJ2-7, is SQTIHQWPATLVQPVGSPLSLECTVEGTSNPNLYWYRQAAGRGLQLLFYSVGIGQISSEVPQNLSASRPQDRQFILSSKKLLLSDSGFYLCAWSIANSYEQYFGPGTRLTVT.

The rearrangement uses TRBV4-2 and TRBJ2-4, with 8 bases fitting TRBD2. Trimming took 3 bases from V and 0 from J; bases not matched to a gene: 7. There are 17 residues in the CDR3. The germline CDR1 and CDR2 sequences are LGHNA and YNFKEQ. The CDR3 DNA reads as TGTGCCAGCAGCCAGGAAGCGGGAGCGCTAGCCAAAAACATTCAGTACTTC. Protein sequence: CASSQEAGALAKNIQYF.

Written as DNA, the CDR3 is TGTGCCAGCAGCTTTGGACAGGGCTACACCGGGGAGCTGTTTTTT. Translated: CASSFGQGYTGELFF. The chain has TRBV5-4 and TRBJ2-2; 8 bases are shared with TRBD1. CDR3 length: 15 residues. V shed 2 bases, J shed 3 bases, and the junction held 3 bases outside the gene matches. Germline V gene sequence: CDR1 SGHNT, CDR2 YYREEE (reference sequence).

This chain links TRBV9 with TRBJ2-7; 9 positions agree with TRBD2. V lost 0 bases, J lost 5 bases, and 9 bases stayed unmatched. The germline gives CDR1 SGDLS, CDR2 YYNGEE. The CDR3 sequence is 16 residues long. This CDR3 is CASSVGGLARSNEQYF. The CDR3, as DNA: TGTGCCAGCAGCGTAGGGGGACTAGCCCGAAGTAACGAGCAGTACTTC.

The genes are TRBV9 and TRBJ2-1; 8 nucleotides agree with TRBD2. This CDR3 region has 18 residues. The junction had 11 bases not matched to a gene; V was cut back by 1 base and J by 2 bases. CDR1 is SGDLS and CDR2 is YYNGEE in the germline V gene. CDR3 amino acids: CASSVQGLREAPYNEQFF. CDR3 bases: TGTGCCAGCAGCGTACAGGGGTTGCGGGAGGCTCCCTACAATGAGCAGTTCTTC.

The rearrangement links TRBV5-6 to TRBJ2-7, with D possibly TRBD2 on 5 matching bases. The germline V and J ends were trimmed by 4 bases and 0 bases, with 14 bases remaining between them. The length of the CDR3 is 15 residues. CDR1 and CDR2 from the germline V gene are SGHDT and YYEEEE. The CDR3 spells CASSPGRRSSYEQYF. Here the CDR3 DNA reads TGTGCCAGCAGCCCAGGCAGGAGGAGCTCCTACGAGCAGTACTTC.

V gene TRBV30 combines with J gene TRBJ2-7, with D tentatively TRBD2 (5 bases). CDR1 GTSNPN and CDR2 SVGIG come from the germline V gene (reference sequence). CDR3 length equals 15 residues. The V gene lost 1 base and the J gene lost 1 base, with 14 bases spanning the gap. The CDR3 DNA is TGTGCCTGGAGTGCTATAGGGAGTGGTTCCTACGAGCAGTACTTC. Translated: CAWSAIGSGSYEQYF.

The chain couples TRBV7-9 to TRBJ1-2; no firm D call. CDR1 and CDR2 (germline): SEHNR, FQNEAQ (reference sequence). Trimming pared 2 bases from V and 4 bases from J, leaving 17 bases between. This CDR3 spans 16 amino acids. The CDR3 protein is CASSLPDPTRGYGYTF. The CDR3 DNA sequence: TGTGCCAGCAGCTTACCTGACCCGACCCGGGGCTATGGCTACACCTTC.

V is TRBV5-8 and J is TRBJ2-7, with D possibly being TRBD2 (6 bases). This CDR3 region has 15 residues. V dropped 0 bases and J dropped 2 bases, with 12 bases sitting between them. CDR1 is SGHTS, CDR2 YDEGEE, per germline. The CDR3, as DNA: TGTGCCAGCAGCTTGGCGGGACTGACCACCTACGAGCAGTACTTC. Translation gives CASSLAGLTTYEQYF.

The genes are TRBV28 and TRBJ1-2, with 9 bases identical to TRBD1. Germline V gene data show CDR1 as MDHEN and CDR2 as SYDVKM. The CDR3 length is 15 residues. Losses at the gene ends were 5 bases for V and 5 bases for J; bases not matched to a gene: 9. This chain's CDR3 is CASSTPGTGLYGYTF. Written as DNA, the CDR3 is TGTGCCAGCAGTACACCCGGGACAGGGCTGTATGGCTACACCTTC.

The chain is built from TRBV5-4 and TRBJ1-3, with 7 bases fitting TRBD1. The trim removed 4 bases at V and 2 bases at J, leaving 9 bases unmatched. Germline V gene sequence: CDR1 SGHNT, CDR2 YYREEE (reference sequence). The CDR3 spans 16 residues. DNA for the CDR3: TGTGCCAGCAGCCTCCTGGGACAGCATGCTGGAAACACCATATATTTT. This codes for CASSLLGQHAGNTIYF.

The V and J genes are TRBV28 and TRBJ2-7; 10 nucleotides agree with TRBD2. V lost 2 bases and J lost 4; bases outside the gene matches: 8. The germline gives CDR1 MDHEN, CDR2 SYDVKM. This CDR3 is 16 amino acids long. Here the CDR3 reads CASSLGGAGGRYEQYF. The CDR3 nucleotides read TGTGCCAGCAGTTTAGGGGGAGCGGGAGGGAGGTACGAGCAGTACTTC.

The chain recombines TRBV13 with TRBJ2-7; 7 bases agree with TRBD1. This CDR3 is built from 18 residues. Trimming removed 3 bases from V and 7 bases from J; junction bases left unmatched: 21. CDR1 is PRHDT and CDR2 is FYEKMQ in the germline V gene (reference sequence). CDR3 region: CASSFTPPTGAAMSEQYF. Written as DNA, the CDR3 is TGTGCCAGCAGCTTTACCCCTCCTACAGGGGCGGCGATGTCAGAGCAGTACTTC. Based on the CDR3 plus reference TRBV13 and TRBJ2-7, the full variable domain is AAGVIQSPRHLIKEKRETATLKCYPIPRHDTVYWYQQGPGQDPQFLISFYEKMQSDKGSIPDRFSAQQFSDYHSELNMSSLELGDSALYFCASSFTPPTGAAMSEQYFGPGTRLTVT.

This chain links TRBV19 with TRBJ1-2, with D tentatively TRBD1 (5 bases). V shed 7 bases and J shed 3 bases, with 15 bases lying between them. This CDR3 spans 14 amino acids. The V gene's germline CDR1 is LNHDA and CDR2 SQIVND (reference sequence). The CDR3 sequence: CASKLAGPYYGYTF. CDR3 nucleotides: TGTGCCAGTAAACTCGCAGGGCCATACTATGGCTACACCTTC.

The rearrangement links TRBV15 to TRBJ2-7; no definite D call. The ends were cut back, 0 bases at V and 4 bases at J, with 13 bases in the middle. Germline V gene sequence: CDR1 LNHNV, CDR2 YYDKDF (reference sequence). CDR3 length: 15 residues. This chain's CDR3 is CATSRDLADLYEQYF. The CDR3 nucleotides are TGTGCCACCAGCAGAGATCTGGCAGATTTATACGAGCAGTACTTC.

The J gene is TRBJ1-4, the V gene TRBV4-1; D call uncertain. The CDR3 is 17 amino acids. V lost 6 bases to trimming and J lost 3 bases, with 20 bases between them. Germline V gene sequence: CDR1 MGHRA, CDR2 YSYEKL. CDR3 sequence: CASSRTNTGKSNEKLFF. CDR3 DNA: TGCGCCAGCAGTCGAACAAACACCGGGAAGTCTAATGAAAAACTGTTTTTT.

The chain links TRBV6-6 to TRBJ1-4, with a possible D match to TRBD1 (5 bases). V was pared by 6 bases and J by 8 bases, with 22 bases between. Per the germline V gene, CDR1 is MNHNY and CDR2 is SVGAGI (reference sequence). This CDR3 is built from 16 residues. CDR3 protein: CASRGLTGERPEKLFF. The CDR3 nucleotides read TGTGCCAGCAGAGGATTAACGGGGGAACGGCCGGAAAAACTGTTTTTT.

The chain is built from TRBV14 and TRBJ2-7; 9 bases line up with TRBD1. V shed 5 bases and J 4 bases; nucleotides not matched to a gene: 9. The CDR3 has 15 residues. Germline CDR1 is SGHDN and CDR2 is FVKESK. The CDR3 here is CASSGSGTGWYEQYF. DNA of the CDR3: TGTGCCAGCAGCGGATCCGGGACAGGGTGGTACGAGCAGTACTTC.

The rearrangement links TRBV9 to TRBJ1-2; D possibly corresponds to TRBD1 (6 bases). Trimming took off 2 bases at V and 4 bases at J, with 12 bases between the two ends. Germline CDR1 reads SGDLS; CDR2 reads YYNGEE. The CDR3 length is 14 residues. CDR3 in DNA: TGTGCCAGCAGCGTCACAGGGTCCCTCTATGGCTACACCTTC. Translated: CASSVTGSLYGYTF.

This chain connects TRBV7-9 to TRBJ2-5; D may be TRBD2 (7 bases). Germline CDR1 reads SEHNR; CDR2 reads FQNEAQ (reference sequence). Trimming left V 5 bases short and J 2 bases short, with 18 bases between. The CDR3 is 16 residues long. The CDR3 nucleotides read TGTGCCAGCAGCCAAGTTGGGAGGGGGTGGCAAGAGACCCAGTACTTC. Its protein product is CASSQVGRGWQETQYF.

This chain's CDR3 is CASSLGQGINTEAFF. Written as DNA, the CDR3 is TGTGCCAGCAGCTTAGGACAGGGGATCAACACTGAAGCTTTCTTT. The rearrangement uses TRBV5-6 and TRBJ1-1, with TRBD1 matching over 9 bases. The CDR3 has 15 amino acids. CDR1 and CDR2 (germline): SGHDT, YYEEEE. The V segment lost 2 bases and the J segment 2 bases; nucleotides outside the gene matches: 4.

The chain is built from TRBV4-1 and TRBJ1-4; a weak D match, TRBD1 (5 bases). This CDR3 spans 17 amino acids. V gave up 1 base and J gave up 6 bases, with 18 bases separating them. Germline V CDR1 and CDR2: MGHRA, YSYEKL. CDR3 sequence reads: CASSQAHQQERHEKLFF. The CDR3 nucleotides are TGCGCCAGCAGCCAAGCACATCAACAGGAACGACATGAAAAACTGTTTTTT.

V is TRBV6-5 and J is TRBJ2-1; D unclear. V lost 4 bases and J lost 4, with 11 bases in between. The germline CDR1 and CDR2 sequences are MNHEY and SVGAGI. The CDR3 runs to 14 residues. The CDR3 DNA reads TGTGCCAGCAGTTTACAGAGCCCGTACAATGAGCAGTTCTTC. Its protein is CASSLQSPYNEQFF.

V gene TRBV4-3 combines with J gene TRBJ1-5, with D possibly being TRBD1 (5 bases). The CDR3 length is 15 residues. Germline V CDR1 and CDR2: LGHNA, YSLEER. Trimming removed 0 bases at V and 7 bases at J, with 13 bases between. The CDR3 loop is CASSQDWGGGQPQHF. The CDR3 bases are TGCGCCAGCAGCCAAGATTGGGGGGGAGGCCAGCCCCAGCATTTT.